The entry below describes one T cell receptor beta chain. This clonotype was recorded many times. Its antigen remains unidentified. One base away there is no much larger clone; base qualities are not given. Instrument used: Illumina HiSeq 1500. TCRdb handled the public reads itself, with Q25 trimming in fastp and clone calling in MiXCR, and kept productive beta chains. All rows with the same CDR3 protein become a single entry with the most common DNA and genes. The sample table lists fewer than 80,000 distinct CDR3 sequences, around 3.5% of them with a count of one. The ten largest make up 3.5% to 5% of the sample. These data originate in a study of T cell repertoires in cytomegalovirus infection (dated by TCRdb to the late 2010s). Background for the entire study: Because public TCR beta signatures pointed to carriage of CMV infection together with the matching HLA type, the HLA type of each donor mattered for the analysis.

General conclusions and limits of the study: In both this cohort and an independent approximately 350-donor cohort, the cumulative frequency of public TCR beta family members distinguished carriers of CMV infection plus the relevant HLA type. The ex vivo response was dominated by HLA-C-restricted CMV-specific TCR beta clonotypes, and the single most frequent clonotype in two of eight donors was supplied by these HLA-C-restricted clonotypes.

V was cut back by 8 bases and J by 5 bases, leaving a gap of 11 bases between them. The CDR3 contains 12 residues, cysteine and phenylalanine counted. Only CDR3 DNA remains: 36 bases, in frame from the first base. CDR1 and CDR2 were assigned from the germline V gene as SGHTA and FQGNSA. The sequence came from a human donor in good health (CMV status not recorded). Some clones in this sample may be carry-over from other donors' samples. The V and J segments used are TRBV7-2 and TRBJ2-3; the D gene is perhaps TRBD1, from 6 matching bases. Material for sequencing was PBMCs. The encoded CDR3 is CASQGRLDTQYF. The DNA sequence is TGTGCCAGCCAGGGGCGTTTAGATACGCAGTATTTT. Extended through the reference TRBV7-2 and TRBJ2-3 proteins, this CDR3 yields the full variable domain: GAGVSQSPSNKVTEKGKDVELRCDPISGHTALYWYRQSLGQGLEFLIYFQGNSAPDKSGLPSDRFSAERTGGSVSTLTIQRTQQEDSAVYLCASQGRLDTQYFGPGTRLTVL.